A selection of T cell receptor beta chains follows, all from one sample in a study of identical twins. TCRdb passed the 5' RACE reads through MiXCR, listing each CDR3 protein once. The table records hundreds of thousands of distinct CDR3 sequences, over 20% of them present only once. The same data also went into a second study, on T cells expressing NK-cell markers.

The specimen sequenced was PBMCs. These receptors all come from a young woman in good health. The CDR3 runs from the conserved cysteine through the conserved F or W. The D gene is left open where the match is weak. Some rows have no size entry. The others give once, few or many, or a class for an expanded clone.

len	d_gene	j_gene	v_gene	abundance	CDR3nt	CDR3aa
14	.	TRBJ2-5	TRBV5-1	.	TGCGCCAGCAGCGCTGGGGTCATTCAAGAGACCCAGTACTTC	CASSAGVIQETQYF
15	.	TRBJ2-4	TRBV5-1	few	TGCGCCAGCAGCTTGGAGGAATATGCCAAAAACATTCAGTACTTC	CASSLEEYAKNIQYF
16	TRBD1	TRBJ1-4	TRBV5-1	few	TGCGCCAGCAGCCCTTCGTCGACAGGGGGTAATGAAAAACTGTTTTTT	CASSPSSTGGNEKLFF
15	.	TRBJ2-3	TRBV7-2	.	TGTGCCAGCAGCTCCCCGTCGGAAGAATGGGATACGCAGTATTTT	CASSSPSEEWDTQYF
12	TRBD2	TRBJ2-1	TRBV10-3	many	TGTGCCATCAGTGGGGGGGGCAATGAGCAGTTCTTC	CAISGGGNEQFF
17	.	TRBJ1-2	TRBV3-1	few	TGTGCCAGCAGCCAAGCATTAGACGGATCCATGGGGGATGGCTACACCTTC	CASSQALDGSMGDGYTF
14	.	TRBJ1-1	TRBV5-1	.	TGCGCCAGCAGCTTAACGGGCATGAACACTGAAGCTTTCTTT	CASSLTGMNTEAFF
13	.	TRBJ2-5	TRBV6-1	few	TGTGCCAGCGCGGTCCAGGGATTAGAGACCCAGTACTTC	CASAVQGLETQYF
14	.	TRBJ2-3	TRBV6-2/TRBV6-3	.	TGTGCCAGCAACCTGGGAGGCTACACAGATACGCAGTATTTT	CASNLGGYTDTQYF
16	TRBD1	TRBJ2-7	TRBV5-1	few	TGCGCCAGCAGCTTAGGTTCACGGGACAGGGACTACGAGCAGTACTTC	CASSLGSRDRDYEQYF
13	.	TRBJ2-1	TRBV5-1	many	TGCGCCAGCAGCTTGGGGCACCACAATGAGCAGTTCTTC	CASSLGHHNEQFF
10	.	TRBJ2-1	TRBV12-3/TRBV12-4	many	TGTGCCAGCAGCCACAATGAGCAGTTCTTC	CASSHNEQFF
10	.	TRBJ2-1	TRBV20-1	.	TGCAGTGTAGCCCGCAATGAGCAGTTCTTC	CSVARNEQFF
13	TRBD1	TRBJ2-1	TRBV20-1	many	TGCAGTGCAAGCCGGGACAGGGGGAATGAGCAGTTCTTC	CSASRDRGNEQFF
13	.	TRBJ2-3	TRBV9	many	TGTGCCAGCAGCCTCTGGACCTCAGATACGCAGTATTTT	CASSLWTSDTQYF
15	.	TRBJ2-7	TRBV5-4	.	TGTGCCAGCAGCTGGAGGACAGCACGTCGCCACGAGCAGTACTTC	CASSWRTARRHEQYF
13	.	TRBJ2-7	TRBV4-2	few	TGTGCCAGCAGCCCCCGGTCCGGGGACGAGCAGTACTTC	CASSPRSGDEQYF
17	.	TRBJ2-1	TRBV3-1	few	TGTGCCAGCAGCCAAGAGGTTAGCATGGGGTCCTACAATGAGCAGTTCTTC	CASSQEVSMGSYNEQFF
13	.	TRBJ1-2	TRBV20-1	few	TGCAGTGCTAGAGATCCCGGATTCTATGGCTACACCTTC	CSARDPGFYGYTF
15	.	TRBJ2-7	TRBV6-1	.	TGTGCCAGCAGTGAAGTCCGGGACCGCTCCTACGAGCAGTACTTC	CASSEVRDRSYEQYF
14	.	TRBJ2-3	TRBV5-6	many	TGTGCCAGCAGCCGGGCGTGGGCCACAGATACGCAGTATTTT	CASSRAWATDTQYF
17	TRBD1	TRBJ2-2	TRBV24-1	.	TGTGCCACCAGTGATTTAGGTGACAGGGCTAACACCGGGGAGCTGTTTTTT	CATSDLGDRANTGELFF
19	TRBD2	TRBJ2-1	TRBV3-1	many	TGTGCCAGCAGCCAAGGATCTAGCGGGGGGAGAAAGTCCTACAATGAGCAGTTCTTC	CASSQGSSGGRKSYNEQFF
14	TRBD1	TRBJ1-2	TRBV18	.	TGTGCCAGCTCACCCGGGACAGGGGGCAATGGCTACACCTTC	CASSPGTGGNGYTF
12	.	TRBJ2-1	TRBV30	.	TGTGCCTGGAGTGTACGGGGACAAGGAAGCCTCTTC	CAWSVRGQGSLF
16	.	TRBJ2-3	TRBV15	.	TGTGCCACCAGCAGGCCCGGAACTACTAGCACAGATACGCAGTATTTT	CATSRPGTTSTDTQYF
13	.	TRBJ1-2	TRBV7-3	few	TGTGCCAGCAGCTTAAGGCCAGCCAGCGGCTACACCTTC	CASSLRPASGYTF
17	TRBD2	TRBJ2-7	TRBV12-3/TRBV12-4	.	TGTGCCAGCAGACGCGGACTAGCGGGGGGGTTTAACTACGAGCAGTACTTC	CASRRGLAGGFNYEQYF
15	.	TRBJ2-1	TRBV5-1	many	TGCGCCAGCAGCTTGGCTCGGTCCACCTACAATGAGCAGTTCTTC	CASSLARSTYNEQFF
13	.	TRBJ1-4	TRBV7-2	.	TGTGCCAGCCGTCGGGGGGCTAATGAAAAACTGTTTTTT	CASRRGANEKLFF
15	.	TRBJ1-5	TRBV12-3/TRBV12-4	.	TGTGCCAGCAGTCGACGAAGGGCCGACAATCAGCCCCAGCATTTT	CASSRRRADNQPQHF
17	TRBD2	TRBJ2-3	TRBV20-1	.	TGCAGTGCTGCTACCCCGGGACTAGCGGGAGTAGTGGATACGCAGTATTTT	CSAATPGLAGVVDTQYF
14	.	TRBJ1-2	TRBV9	few	TGTGCCAGCAGCGTAGGCCCGGGGGAGTATGGCTACACCTTC	CASSVGPGEYGYTF
14	TRBD2	TRBJ2-5	TRBV20-1	.	TGCAGTGCTAGCCGAACTAGCGGAAAAGAGACCCAGTACTTC	CSASRTSGKETQYF
15	TRBD2	TRBJ2-3	TRBV5-6	.	TGTGCCAGCAGCTTTGGGGCGGGAGTAGTTGGTACGCAGTATTTT	CASSFGAGVVGTQYF
12	.	TRBJ2-1	TRBV6-2/TRBV6-3	few	TGTGCCAGCAGTTACGCGGATCCTGAGCAGTTCTTC	CASSYADPEQFF
14	.	TRBJ2-1	TRBV5-1	.	TGCGCCAGCAGCTTGGAAGTTAGGAGGGGTGAGCAGTTCTTC	CASSLEVRRGEQFF
13	.	TRBJ1-6	TRBV20-1	many	TGCAGTGCTACGCGTCAGGGAGATACACCCCTCCACTTT	CSATRQGDTPLHF